This is a list of T cell receptor beta chains from one sample in a study of PD-1 blockade in mismatch repair-deficient tumors. The table came from immunoSEQ multiplex PCR; TCRdb's copy has only in-frame clones and leaves some out. Among over 75,000 clones listed, about 85% were seen once. Here the sequenced sample was peripheral blood, taken 12 weeks after starting pembrolizumab. The receptors come from an adult with mismatch repair-deficient cancer. CDR3s include the opening cysteine and the closing phenylalanine or tryptophan. The D gene is left open where the match is weak. A clone size is listed for some rows: how often the clone was seen (once, few, many), or a class if it is expanded.

v_gene: TRBV14; j_gene: TRBJ2-1; d_gene: .; abundance: .; CDR3aa: CASGTQFNEQFF; CDR3nt: TGTGCCAGTGGGACTCAATTCAATGAGCAGTTCTTC
v_gene: TRBV11-2; j_gene: TRBJ1-1; d_gene: .; abundance: .; CDR3aa: CASSLVPEAFF; CDR3nt: TGTGCCAGCAGCTTAGTCCCTGAAGCTTTCTTT
v_gene: TRBV5-1; j_gene: TRBJ2-1; d_gene: TRBD2; abundance: .; CDR3aa: CASSLELAGGNEQFF; CDR3nt: TGCGCCAGCAGCTTGGAACTAGCGGGAGGCAATGAGCAGTTCTTC
v_gene: TRBV19; j_gene: TRBJ1-4; d_gene: .; abundance: .; CDR3aa: CASSLRNEKLFF; CDR3nt: TGTGCCAGTAGCCTCCGAAATGAAAAACTGTTTTTT
v_gene: TRBV14; j_gene: TRBJ2-3; d_gene: .; abundance: .; CDR3aa: CASSRDRADTQYF; CDR3nt: TGTGCCAGCAGCCGCGACCGAGCAGATACGCAGTATTTT
v_gene: TRBV7-9; j_gene: TRBJ2-1; d_gene: TRBD2; abundance: .; CDR3aa: CASSSAGGDVIGNEQFF; CDR3nt: TGTGCCAGCAGCTCAGCGGGAGGGGACGTTATAGGCAATGAGCAGTTCTTC
v_gene: TRBV29-1; j_gene: TRBJ1-1; d_gene: .; abundance: .; CDR3aa: CSGSGRIGTEAFF; CDR3nt: TGCAGCGGTTCGGGTAGAATCGGCACTGAAGCTTTCTTT
v_gene: TRBV29-1; j_gene: TRBJ1-1; d_gene: .; abundance: .; CDR3aa: CSVEEMKGDLMNTEAFF; CDR3nt: TGCAGCGTTGAAGAGATGAAGGGCGACCTAATGAACACTGAAGCTTTCTTT
v_gene: TRBV7-2; j_gene: TRBJ1-2; d_gene: .; abundance: .; CDR3aa: CASSLQGNYGYTF; CDR3nt: TGTGCCAGCAGCTTACAGGGCAACTATGGCTACACCTTC
v_gene: TRBV6-5; j_gene: TRBJ2-7; d_gene: .; abundance: .; CDR3aa: CASSQGRWDEQYF; CDR3nt: TGTGCCAGCAGTCAGGGAAGGTGGGACGAGCAGTACTTC
v_gene: TRBV28; j_gene: TRBJ2-7; d_gene: TRBD1; abundance: .; CDR3aa: CASTFLGTALGEQYF; CDR3nt: TGTGCCAGCACCTTTCTCGGGACAGCTCTAGGCGAGCAGTACTTC
v_gene: TRBV7-9; j_gene: TRBJ2-5; d_gene: .; abundance: .; CDR3aa: CASSLRDQETQYF; CDR3nt: TGTGCCAGCAGCTTAAGGGATCAAGAGACCCAGTACTTC
v_gene: TRBV19; j_gene: TRBJ2-4; d_gene: TRBD1; abundance: .; CDR3aa: CASSILGTGRSKNIQYF; CDR3nt: TGTGCCAGTAGTATTCTCGGGACAGGGAGGAGCAAAAACATTCAGTACTTC
v_gene: TRBV28; j_gene: TRBJ2-7; d_gene: .; abundance: .; CDR3aa: CASSLNRAGYEQYF; CDR3nt: TGTGCCAGCAGTTTGAACAGGGCCGGGTACGAGCAGTACTTC
v_gene: TRBV5-5; j_gene: TRBJ2-1; d_gene: .; abundance: .; CDR3aa: CASSLVSNNEQFF; CDR3nt: TGTGCCAGCAGCTTGGTATCTAACAATGAGCAGTTCTTC
v_gene: TRBV18; j_gene: TRBJ1-1; d_gene: .; abundance: .; CDR3aa: CASSPQKNTEAFF; CDR3nt: TGTGCCAGCTCACCTCAGAAGAACACTGAAGCTTTCTTT
v_gene: TRBV5-1; j_gene: TRBJ2-3; d_gene: .; abundance: .; CDR3aa: CASSSDSISTDTQYF; CDR3nt: TGCGCCAGCAGCTCGGACTCCATTAGCACAGATACGCAGTATTTT
v_gene: TRBV27; j_gene: TRBJ1-2; d_gene: .; abundance: few; CDR3aa: CASSGWYGYTF; CDR3nt: TGTGCCAGCAGTGGTTGGTATGGCTACACCTTC
v_gene: TRBV5-8; j_gene: TRBJ2-7; d_gene: .; abundance: .; CDR3aa: CASGRGVDEQYF; CDR3nt: TGTGCCAGCGGCAGGGGGGTTGACGAGCAGTACTTC
v_gene: TRBV11-2; j_gene: TRBJ1-1; d_gene: .; abundance: .; CDR3aa: CASSLSNTEAFF; CDR3nt: TGTGCCAGCAGCTTATCTAACACTGAAGCTTTCTTT
v_gene: TRBV28; j_gene: TRBJ2-1; d_gene: .; abundance: few; CDR3aa: CASSSKVGQFF; CDR3nt: TGTGCCAGCAGTTCGAAGGTTGGGCAGTTCTTC
v_gene: TRBV6-4; j_gene: TRBJ2-3; d_gene: TRBD1; abundance: .; CDR3aa: CASSDAGTGGADTQYF; CDR3nt: TGTGCCAGCAGTGACGCCGGGACAGGGGGCGCAGATACGCAGTATTTT
v_gene: TRBV5-6; j_gene: TRBJ1-5; d_gene: .; abundance: .; CDR3aa: CASSPGDNQPQHF; CDR3nt: TGTGCCAGCAGCCCCGGGGACAATCAGCCCCAGCATTTT
v_gene: TRBV11-2; j_gene: TRBJ2-2; d_gene: .; abundance: .; CDR3aa: CASSPGDARPGTGELFF; CDR3nt: TGTGCCAGCAGCCCAGGGGATGCTCGACCCGGAACCGGGGAGCTGTTTTTT
v_gene: TRBV6-1; j_gene: TRBJ1-4; d_gene: .; abundance: .; CDR3aa: CASSAWTATNEKLFF; CDR3nt: TGTGCCAGCAGTGCCTGGACGGCAACTAATGAAAAACTGTTTTTT
v_gene: TRBV19; j_gene: TRBJ1-2; d_gene: .; abundance: .; CDR3aa: CASSIQTAGLYGYTF; CDR3nt: TGTGCCAGTAGTATCCAGACGGCAGGCCTCTATGGCTACACCTTC
v_gene: TRBV5-6; j_gene: TRBJ1-2; d_gene: TRBD1; abundance: .; CDR3aa: CASSFRDRGKFGYTF; CDR3nt: TGTGCCAGCAGCTTCCGGGACAGGGGTAAATTTGGCTACACCTTC